Each of the 3 T cell receptor beta chains below was sequenced from the same sample in a study of T cell repertoires in cytomegalovirus infection. TCRdb reprocessed the reads via MiXCR and lists one record per CDR3 protein. The profile covers about 570,000 distinct CDR3 sequences, with roughly 42% appearing a single time and about half taken by the ten largest. The antigens these receptors bind are not known. The sequences come from cultured PBMCs, collected from culture after CMV antigen stimulation. Receptor source: a human donor in good health (CMV status not recorded). Some clones in this sample may be carry-over from other donors' samples.

This rearrangement joins TRBV27 to TRBJ1-5; 9 nucleotides match TRBD1. In germline, CDR1 is MNHEY, CDR2 SMNVEV (reference sequence). This CDR3 contains 15 residues. The ends lost 5 bases at V and 6 bases at J; junction bases unmatched: 8. DNA for the CDR3: TGTGCCAGCAGTACCGTAACAGGGGGCGGTCAGCCCCAGCATTTT. This encodes CASSTVTGGGQPQHF.

This rearrangement joins TRBV6-1 to TRBJ1-5; no firm D call. The V and J ends lost 4 bases and 1 base respectively, with 8 bases between them. The CDR3 loop spans 14 amino acids. Germline CDR1 and CDR2: MNHNS and SASEGT. The CDR3 DNA sequence: TGTGCCAGCAGTGTTCAAGTGAGCAATCAGCCCCAGCATTTT. Protein product: CASSVQVSNQPQHF.

This sequence joins TRBV7-6 and TRBJ1-6, with D possibly matching TRBD1 (5 bases). The CDR3 extends over 15 amino acids. Trimming took off 2 bases at V and 5 bases at J, with 10 bases between the two ends. Per the germline V gene, CDR1 is SGHVS and CDR2 is FNYEAQ. This CDR3 reads CASSLTPQDNSPLHF. The CDR3 DNA reads as TGTGCCAGCAGCTTAACCCCACAGGATAATTCACCCCTCCACTTT.